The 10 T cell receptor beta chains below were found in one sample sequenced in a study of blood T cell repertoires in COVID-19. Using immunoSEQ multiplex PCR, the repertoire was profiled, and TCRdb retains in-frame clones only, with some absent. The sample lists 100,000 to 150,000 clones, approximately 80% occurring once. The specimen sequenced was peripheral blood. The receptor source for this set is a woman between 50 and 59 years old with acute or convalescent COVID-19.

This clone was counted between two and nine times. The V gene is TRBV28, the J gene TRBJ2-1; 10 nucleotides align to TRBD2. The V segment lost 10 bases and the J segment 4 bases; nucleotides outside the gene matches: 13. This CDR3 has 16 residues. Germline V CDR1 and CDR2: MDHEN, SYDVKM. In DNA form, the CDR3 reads TGTGCCACCTATTCCCTTCTAGCGGGAGCATACAATGAGCAGTTCTTC. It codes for CATYSLLAGAYNEQFF.

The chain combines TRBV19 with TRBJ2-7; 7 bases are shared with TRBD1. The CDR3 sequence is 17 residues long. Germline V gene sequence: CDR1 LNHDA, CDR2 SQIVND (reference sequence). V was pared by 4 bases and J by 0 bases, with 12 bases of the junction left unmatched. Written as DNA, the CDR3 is TGTGCCAGTAGTACCCAGGCACAGGGGCCCCACTCCTACGAGCAGTACTTC. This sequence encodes CASSTQAQGPHSYEQYF.

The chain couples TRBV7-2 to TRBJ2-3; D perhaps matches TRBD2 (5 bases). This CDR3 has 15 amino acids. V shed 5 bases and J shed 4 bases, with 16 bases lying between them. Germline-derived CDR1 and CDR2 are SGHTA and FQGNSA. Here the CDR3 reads CASSETGSYADTQYF. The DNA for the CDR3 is TGTGCCAGCAGCGAGACGGGGAGCTACGCAGATACGCAGTATTTT.

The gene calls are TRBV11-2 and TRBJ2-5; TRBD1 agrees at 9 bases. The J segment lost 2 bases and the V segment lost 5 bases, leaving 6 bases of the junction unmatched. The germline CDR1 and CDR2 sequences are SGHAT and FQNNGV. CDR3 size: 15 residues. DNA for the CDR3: TGTGCCAGCAGCGACGGGACAGGGAGGCAAGAGACCCAGTACTTC. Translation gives CASSDGTGRQETQYF. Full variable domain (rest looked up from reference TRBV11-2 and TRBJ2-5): EAGVAQSPRYKIIEKRQSVAFWCNPISGHATLYWYQQILGQGPKLLIQFQNNGVVDDSQLPKDRFSAERLKGVDSTLKIQPAKLEDSAVYLCASSDGTGRQETQYFGPGTRLLVL.

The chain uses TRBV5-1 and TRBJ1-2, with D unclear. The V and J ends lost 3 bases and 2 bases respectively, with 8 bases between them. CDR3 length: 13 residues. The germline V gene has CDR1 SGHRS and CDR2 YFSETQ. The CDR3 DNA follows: TGCGCCAGCAGCTCGACAAGAAACTATGGCTACACCTTC. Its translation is CASSSTRNYGYTF.

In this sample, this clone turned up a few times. CDR3: CASNRREWETQYF. Here the CDR3 DNA reads TGTGCCAGCAATAGACGGGAATGGGAGACCCAGTACTTC. V is TRBV6-5 and J is TRBJ2-5; D might be TRBD2 (5 bases). The CDR3 contains 13 residues. Trimming left V 7 bases short and J 5 bases short, with 14 bases between. The germline CDR1 and CDR2 sequences are MNHEY and SVGAGI.

The CDR3 coding sequence is TGTGCCAGCAGTCCTTGGACTAGCGGGGGGGCCGGGGAGCTGTTTTTT. Its protein product is CASSPWTSGGAGELFF. The rearrangement links TRBV27 to TRBJ2-2, with 15 bases identical to TRBD2. This CDR3 region has 16 residues. Trimming at V came to 5 bases and at J to 6 bases, leaving 4 bases not matched to a gene. Per the germline V gene, CDR1 is MNHEY and CDR2 is SMNVEV (reference sequence).

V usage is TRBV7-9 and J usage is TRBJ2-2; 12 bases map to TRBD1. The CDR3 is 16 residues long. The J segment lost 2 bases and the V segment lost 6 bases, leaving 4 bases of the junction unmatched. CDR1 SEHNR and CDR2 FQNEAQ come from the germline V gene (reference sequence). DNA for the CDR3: TGTGCCAGCAGAACCGGGACAGGGGGCAACACCGGGGAGCTGTTTTTT. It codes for CASRTGTGGNTGELFF.

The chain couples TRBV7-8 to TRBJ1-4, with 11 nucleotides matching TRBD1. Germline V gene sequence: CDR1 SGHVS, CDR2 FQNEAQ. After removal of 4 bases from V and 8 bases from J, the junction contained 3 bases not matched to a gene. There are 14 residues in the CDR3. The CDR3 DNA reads TGTGCCAGCAGCTCGGACAGGGGGCAAGAAAAACTGTTTTTT. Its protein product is CASSSDRGQEKLFF.

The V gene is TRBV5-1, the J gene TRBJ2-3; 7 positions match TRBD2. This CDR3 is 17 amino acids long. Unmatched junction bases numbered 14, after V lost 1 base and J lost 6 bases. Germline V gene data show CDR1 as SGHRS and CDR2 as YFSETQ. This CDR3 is CASSLNPAGPLADTQYF. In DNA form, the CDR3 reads TGCGCCAGCAGCTTGAATCCAGCGGGACCTCTGGCGGATACGCAGTATTTT.